This TCR beta chain was sequenced during a study of circulating CD8 cells and anti-PD-1 response in melanoma. TCR libraries were prepared from approximately 15 ng of total RNA with the QIAseq Immune Repertoire TCR panel. TCRdb reanalysed the reads using MiXCR and keeps one entry per CDR3 protein. The table includes about 370 distinct CDR3 sequences, approximately 12% detected once. From live CD3+CD8+TCRalphabeta+ cells, four PD-1 and/or TIGIT subsets were sorted. The CDR3 is 14 amino acids. Trimming pared 6 bases from V and 2 bases from J, leaving 13 bases between. Looked up from germline, CDR1 is MNHEY and CDR2 is SMNVEV (reference sequence).

Sequenced here: CD8+ T cells from PBMCs, sampled at baseline or after one month of anti-PD-1 therapy (not recorded which). This chain uses TRBV27 with TRBJ1-1, with D perhaps TRBD1 (6 bases). This clonotype originated in a human donor with melanoma. The CDR3 DNA sequence: TGTGCCAGCAGGTCTGGACAGACAAACACTGAAGCTTTCTTT. Translating gives CASRSGQTNTEAFF.